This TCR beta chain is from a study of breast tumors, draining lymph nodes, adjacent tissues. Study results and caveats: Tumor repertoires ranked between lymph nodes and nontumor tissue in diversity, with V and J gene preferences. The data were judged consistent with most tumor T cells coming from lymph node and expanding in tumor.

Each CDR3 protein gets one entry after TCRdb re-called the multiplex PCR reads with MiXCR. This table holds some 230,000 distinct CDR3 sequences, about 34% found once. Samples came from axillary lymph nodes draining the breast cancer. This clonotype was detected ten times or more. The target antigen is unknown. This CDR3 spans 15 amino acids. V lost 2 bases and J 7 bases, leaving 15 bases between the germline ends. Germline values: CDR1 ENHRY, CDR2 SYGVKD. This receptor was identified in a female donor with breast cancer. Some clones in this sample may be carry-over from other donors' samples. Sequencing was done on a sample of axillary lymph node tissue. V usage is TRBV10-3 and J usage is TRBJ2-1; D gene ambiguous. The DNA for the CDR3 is TGTGCCATCAGTGAGCCACCGGGCCTGGGGAATGAGCAGTTCTTC. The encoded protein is CAISEPPGLGNEQFF.